A single T cell receptor beta chain is shown here with its context. Per the authors' pipeline: From reference gene primer amplification, estimates of nucleated cell counts were derived. Sequencing used immunoSEQ multiplex PCR; TCRdb keeps in-frame clones, though not all of them. V and J calls and clone size are as listed in that table; D and trimming were resolved from the DNA. The sample shows 120,000 or so clones, around 83% of them seen only once. This specimen comes from a study of blood T cell repertoires in COVID-19. In the study overall: Some COVID-19 samples were acute and others convalescent; all came from the United States, Italy and Spain. The analysed material was cDNA or gDNA that came from T cells, B-cell-depleted T cells, or PBMCs.

Trimming removed 5 bases at V and 0 bases at J, with 11 bases between. The CDR3 totals 14 residues. The germline V gene encodes CDR1 SGHTA and CDR2 FQGNSA. J is TRBJ2-7 and V is TRBV7-2; maybe TRBD1 (6 bases). The specimen was peripheral blood. This TCR derives from a man at least 80 years old with active or convalescent COVID-19. The chain's CDR3 is CASSPDRDSYEQYF. Here the CDR3 DNA reads TGTGCCAGCAGCCCGGACAGAGACTCCTACGAGCAGTACTTC. The full variable domain, in which reference TRBV7-2 and TRBJ2-7 provide the parts outside the CDR3, is GAGVSQSPSNKVTEKGKDVELRCDPISGHTALYWYRQSLGQGLEFLIYFQGNSAPDKSGLPSDRFSAERTGGSVSTLTIQRTQQEDSAVYLCASSPDRDSYEQYFGPGTRLTVT.